This is a list of T cell receptor beta chains from one sample in a study of blood T cell repertoires in COVID-19. Measured with immunoSEQ multiplex PCR; TCRdb has only the in-frame clones, and not every one. The sample has 350,000 to 400,000 clones, nearly 90% seen once. Sequenced material: peripheral blood. These TCRs come from a man younger than 30 with active or convalescent COVID-19. Both conserved end residues are part of each CDR3. The D gene is left open where the match is weak. The size entry is marked missing in some rows and otherwise reads once, few, many or a size class.

V	length	J	size	D	CDR3	DNA
TRBV5-6	14	TRBJ2-7	.	TRBD1	CASSRPGQGGEQYF	TGTGCCAGCAGCCGACCGGGACAGGGGGGCGAGCAGTACTTC
TRBV7-6	16	TRBJ2-5	.	TRBD2	CASSLGLAGGGETQYF	TGTGCCAGCAGCTTAGGTCTAGCGGGAGGGGGGGAGACCCAGTACTTC
TRBV7-8	14	TRBJ1-1	.	.	CASSLEAGWTEAFF	TGTGCCAGCAGCTTAGAGGCAGGGTGGACTGAAGCTTTCTTT
TRBV2	15	TRBJ2-4	.	TRBD1	CASRNRGDAKNIQYF	TGTGCCAGCAGGAACAGGGGGGACGCCAAAAACATTCAGTACTTC
TRBV10-3	16	TRBJ1-1	.	TRBD1	CAIHNSRGTGTTEAFF	TGTGCCATCCATAACAGTCGGGGGACAGGGACCACTGAAGCTTTCTTT
TRBV29-1	11	TRBJ1-2	.	TRBD1	CTGQGVNGYTF	TGTACAGGACAGGGGGTCAATGGCTACACCTTC
TRBV5-1	15	TRBJ2-5	once	TRBD1	CASSLPQGSLETQYF	TGCGCCAGCAGCTTACCACAGGGGAGTCTAGAGACCCAGTACTTC
TRBV2	15	TRBJ1-6	.	.	CASRIRTAENSPLHF	TGTGCCAGCAGAATCCGGACAGCCGAAAATTCACCCCTCCACTTT
TRBV28	13	TRBJ1-1	.	TRBD1	CASRGQGDTEAFF	TGTGCCAGCAGGGGCCAGGGGGACACTGAAGCTTTCTTT
TRBV29-1	11	TRBJ2-1	.	.	CSADELREQFF	TGCAGCGCCGATGAACTCCGTGAGCAGTTCTTC
TRBV7-9	15	TRBJ1-1	few	.	CASSSTRAGYTEAFF	TGTGCCAGCAGCTCGACCCGGGCGGGATACACTGAAGCTTTCTTT
TRBV5-5	15	TRBJ2-3	.	TRBD2	CASSTIAGNTDTQYF	TGTGCCAGCAGCACCATAGCGGGGAACACAGATACGCAGTATTTT
TRBV6-6	15	TRBJ1-5	.	TRBD1	CASSYRGTGDQPQHF	TGTGCCAGCAGTTACCGCGGGACAGGGGATCAGCCCCAGCATTTT
TRBV6-5	14	TRBJ2-1	.	TRBD2	CASSNSGSFNEQFF	TGTGCCAGCAGCAATAGCGGGAGTTTTAATGAGCAGTTCTTC
TRBV4-2	16	TRBJ1-6	.	TRBD1	CASSQEGDRPNSPLHF	TGTGCCAGCAGCCAAGAGGGGGACAGGCCTAATTCACCCCTCCACTTT
TRBV28	12	TRBJ2-1	.	TRBD1	CAGGTGFTEQFF	TGTGCCGGCGGGACAGGGTTCACTGAGCAGTTCTTC